This T cell receptor beta chain was identified in a study of T-cell memory formation after mild COVID-19. Study overall: There were largely donor-specific TCR clusters.

Study-level results: The study found contracting CD4+ clones mainly in CM and EM and contracting CD8+ clones in EMRA.

About this clonotype: Its target is not known.

The CDR3 consists of 12 residues. The ends were cut back, 3 bases at V and 5 bases at J, with 10 bases in the middle. Germline CDR1 reads GTSNPN; CDR2 reads SVGIG (reference sequence). 5'RACE primed at constant segments yielded TCR alpha and TCR beta cDNA libraries bearing sample barcodes and UMIs. One entry per CDR3 protein results from TCRdb running MiXCR on the 5' RACE reads. The sample has under 650,000 distinct CDR3 sequences, approximately 18% seen once; the top ten hold around 12%. J is TRBJ1-1 and V is TRBV30; D is unclear. The sample taken for sequencing was PBMCs or a T cell subset sorted from them (not recorded which). This TCR was recovered from an adult woman who had mild COVID-19 (a few samples of this study predate the infection). Cell type and time point are not known. The CDR3 spells CAWSLGYTEAFF. The CDR3 DNA reads TGTGCCTGGAGCCTAGGATATACTGAAGCTTTCTTT.